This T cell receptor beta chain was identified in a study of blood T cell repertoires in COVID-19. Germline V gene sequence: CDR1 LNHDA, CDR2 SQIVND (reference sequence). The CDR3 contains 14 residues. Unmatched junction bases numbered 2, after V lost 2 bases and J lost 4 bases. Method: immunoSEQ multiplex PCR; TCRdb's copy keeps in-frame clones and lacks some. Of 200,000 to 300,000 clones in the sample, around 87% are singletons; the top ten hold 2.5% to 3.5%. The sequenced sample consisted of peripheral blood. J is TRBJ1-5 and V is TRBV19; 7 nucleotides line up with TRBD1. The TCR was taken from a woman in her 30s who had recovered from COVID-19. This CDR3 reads CASSISQGNQPQHF. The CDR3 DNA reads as TGTGCCAGTAGTATATCACAGGGGAATCAGCCCCAGCATTTT.